The 9 T cell receptor beta chains below come from one sample, sequenced in a study of T-cell reconstitution after alpha-beta-depleted transplantation in children. Unique molecular identifiers featured in how the TCRbeta library was prepared. TCRdb passed the PCR reads through MiXCR, listing each CDR3 protein once. Found here are about 610,000 distinct CDR3 sequences, approximately 10% of them singletons; the top ten hold about 4%. The sequenced sample was PBMCs from the stem cell graft donor, obtained from the stem cell graft. These receptors were taken from a human donor who donated a stem cell graft to a child with acute myeloid leukemia.

This clonotype was recorded a few times. The genes are TRBV20-1 and TRBJ2-5, with a tentative D call TRBD2 (6 bases). CDR3 length: 14 amino acids. The germline V and J ends were trimmed by 1 base and 3 bases, with 12 bases remaining between them. Germline V gives CDR1 DFQATT, CDR2 SNEGSKA (reference sequence). CDR3 DNA: TGCAGTGCTAGAGCCATAGCGGACGAAGAGACCCAGTACTTC. Protein sequence: CSARAIADEETQYF.

The rearrangement links TRBV20-1 to TRBJ2-4; 8 bases are a match to TRBD1. The germline CDR1 and CDR2 sequences are DFQATT and SNEGSKA (reference sequence). The length of the CDR3 is 17 residues. The DNA for the CDR3 is TGCAGCGCGTCCCCTCCTCGACAGGGGTTGGCCAAAAACATTCAGTACTTC. Its translation is CSASPPRQGLAKNIQYF.

This clonotype was observed at least ten times. The chain is built from TRBV18 and TRBJ2-7; D perhaps matches TRBD1 (6 bases). The CDR3 length is 13 residues. Trimming stripped 3 bases from V and 6 bases from J, with 12 bases between. Germline assignment: CDR1 KGHSH and CDR2 LQKENI. The CDR3 here is CASSPLQGGEQYF. The CDR3 nucleotides read TGTGCCAGCTCACCCTTACAAGGGGGCGAGCAGTACTTC. The full variable domain, with the rest looked up from reference TRBV18 and TRBJ2-7, is NAGVMQNPRHLVRRRGQEARLRCSPMKGHSHVYWYRQLPEEGLKFMVYLQKENIIDESGMPKERFSAEFPKEGPSILRIQQVVRGDSAAYFCASSPLQGGEQYFGPGTRLTVT.

This clonotype was seen a few times. The chain employs TRBV5-6 and TRBJ1-1; D call uncertain. The CDR3 covers 15 residues. Trimming stripped 4 bases from V and 1 base from J, with 14 bases between. Germline V gene sequence: CDR1 SGHDT, CDR2 YYEEEE. CDR3 in amino acids: CASSRNGLKNTEAFF. In DNA, the CDR3 is TGTGCCAGCAGCCGCAATGGACTGAAGAACACTGAAGCTTTCTTT.

The table lists this clonotype with many counts. This chain uses TRBV28 with TRBJ2-7; D is ambiguous. The CDR3 loop spans 12 amino acids. The V gene's germline CDR1 is MDHEN and CDR2 SYDVKM. Trimming stripped 6 bases from V and 3 bases from J, with 9 bases between. The CDR3 DNA reads as TGTGCCAGCAGCGACACCTACTACGAGCAGTACTTC. Translated: CASSDTYYEQYF.

The V gene is TRBV6-1, the J gene TRBJ1-1; TRBD1 agrees at 7 bases. The germline CDR1 and CDR2 sequences are MNHNS and SASEGT. The trim removed 4 bases at V and 1 base at J, leaving 3 bases unmatched. There are 14 residues in the CDR3. The CDR3 DNA sequence: TGTGCCAGCAGTGCGACAGGGCCGAACACTGAAGCTTTCTTT. It yields the protein CASSATGPNTEAFF.

The chain couples TRBV5-1 to TRBJ2-2, with a weak D call TRBD1 (5 bases). From germline, CDR1 is SGHRS and CDR2 YFSETQ. V was cut by 3 bases and J by 1 base, with 10 bases left in between. This CDR3 region has 15 residues. The DNA for the CDR3 is TGCGCCAGCAGCTCACTACAGGTGAACACCGGGGAGCTGTTTTTT. Amino acid sequence: CASSSLQVNTGELFF.

This clonotype was counted many times. CDR3 nucleotide sequence: TGCAGCGTGAGAGGGAGGGTACACAATGAGCAGTTCTTC. Translation gives CSVRGRVHNEQFF. The V and J genes are TRBV29-1 and TRBJ2-1; 7 bases fit TRBD2. The CDR3 has 13 residues. Per the germline V gene, CDR1 is SQVTM and CDR2 is ANQGSEA. V lost 6 bases and J lost 5; bases outside the gene matches: 7.

This clonotype was picked up a small number of times. The V call is TRBV5-1, the J call TRBJ2-1; perhaps D is TRBD1 or TRBD2 (6 bases each). Germline-derived CDR1 and CDR2 are SGHRS and YFSETQ. The CDR3 runs to 11 residues. V lost 4 bases and J 15 bases, leaving 14 bases between the germline ends. CDR3 DNA sequence: TGCGCCAGCAGCGTGACGGGGGCAATGTTCTTC. Translated: CASSVTGAMFF.